These 28 T cell receptor beta chains were sequenced from one sample in a study of vaccination and CD4 T cells after COVID-19. Antigens for these TCRs are unknown. The treatment denotes: roughly ten-day PBMC culture with coronavirus spike peptide pools or control peptides (ViraFEST assay). Researchers collected the unexposed donor's CD4+ T cells before the COVID-19 pandemic (2011-2018). Researchers used the Oncomine TCR Beta short-read assay to sequence DNA from cultured CD4+ T cells. Each CDR3 protein is one row after TCRdb ran MiXCR on the PCR reads. The data hold fewer than 2,500 distinct CDR3 sequences, with roughly 55% observed a single time. Sequences were obtained from CD4+ T cells from blood, cultured in vitro. All receptors derive from a human donor in good health.

This clonotype has a handful of counts. In nucleotides, the CDR3 is TGTGCCATCACCGTGGGACTAGCGGGGGGGCAGGATACGCAGTATTTT. Amino acid sequence: CAITVGLAGGQDTQYF. V gene TRBV10-3 combines with J gene TRBJ2-3; 16 bases match TRBD2. CDR3 length: 16 residues. Losses at the gene ends were 7 bases for V and 6 bases for J; bases not matched to a gene: 7. Per germline, CDR1 ENHRY and CDR2 SYGVKD.

This clonotype has just a few counts. CDR3: CSARVGGGTEAFF. CDR3 sequence (DNA): TGCAGTGCTAGAGTGGGGGGTGGCACTGAAGCTTTCTTT. The chain joins TRBV20-1 to TRBJ1-1; possibly TRBD1 for D (5 bases). The germline V gene encodes CDR1 DFQATT and CDR2 SNEGSKA (reference sequence). V was cut by 1 base and J by 4 bases, with 10 bases left in between. This CDR3 comprises 13 residues.

DNA of the CDR3: TGTGCCAGCAGGGGACTAGCGGGAGCAGATACGCAGTATTTT. Protein product: CASRGLAGADTQYF. The rearrangement uses TRBV2 and TRBJ2-3, with 14 bases lining up with TRBD2. Germline values: CDR1 SNHLY, CDR2 FYNNEI. The CDR3 totals 14 residues. The ends lost 6 bases at V and 4 bases at J; junction bases unmatched: 0.

This clonotype was observed a handful of times. The chain combines TRBV15 with TRBJ2-6, with unresolved D. The germline CDR1 and CDR2 sequences are LNHNV and YYDKDF (reference sequence). The CDR3 is 17 amino acids. V was shortened by 5 bases and J by 0 bases, with 14 bases between the two germline ends. The CDR3 nucleotides read TGTGCCACCAGCCCACCGGGCAGCCTCTCTGGGGCCAACGTCCTGACTTTC. This gives the protein CATSPPGSLSGANVLTF.

The chain uses TRBV7-2 and TRBJ2-3; D is ambiguous. The V end was cut by 2 bases, the J end by 3 bases, with 6 bases between. This CDR3 comprises 13 residues. Germline CDR1 SGHTA, CDR2 FQGNSA. The CDR3 coding sequence is TGTGCCAGCAGCTTACTGGGGACAGATACGCAGTATTTT. Translation gives CASSLLGTDTQYF.

In its sample, this clonotype was seen a few times. The rearrangement joins TRBV20-1 to TRBJ1-6, with 7 bases lining up with TRBD1. J gave up 8 bases and V 5 bases, and 9 bases lay outside the gene matches. This CDR3 contains 14 residues. CDR1 and CDR2 (germline): DFQATT, SNEGSKA (reference sequence). CDR3 in DNA: TGCAGTGCTTACGGGGACAGACTCTATTCACCCCTCCACTTT. Residues: CSAYGDRLYSPLHF.

As regards this clonotype: A junction boundary mismatches the germline segment, possibly from a read error. This chain links TRBV7-9 with TRBJ1-1; no clear D. In germline, CDR1 is SEHNR, CDR2 FQNEAQ (reference sequence). The CDR3 runs to 12 residues. The CDR3 coding sequence is TGTGCGGCTGGGGAGATGAACGCTGAAGCTTTCTTT. It is translated as CAAGEMNAEAFF.

The CDR3 DNA reads TGCACCAGCAGCCTCCGAAACCTTCATACAGGGGGAGAGACTGAAGCTTTCTTT. Translation: CTSSLRNLHTGGETEAFF. The rearrangement uses TRBV1 and TRBJ1-1; TRBD1 was called by the table and not checked on the DNA. TRBV1 is marked as a pseudogene. This CDR3 comprises 18 residues.

The J gene is TRBJ1-2, the V gene TRBV6-1, with D unclear. Germline CDR1 reads MNHNS; CDR2 reads SASEGT. The CDR3 runs 16 residues. Trimming cost V 8 bases and J 8 bases, with 27 bases left between them. CDR3 DNA sequence: TGTGCCAGCGCAGGACCGTCGCGGGAACGGAATTGGGGCTACACCTTC. Encoded protein: CASAGPSRERNWGYTF.

This sequence joins TRBV5-1 and TRBJ2-5; D might be TRBD2 (7 bases). V was shortened by 4 bases and J by 0 bases, with 10 bases between the two germline ends. CDR1 SGHRS and CDR2 YFSETQ come from the germline V gene. The CDR3 contains 14 residues. This CDR3 is CASSRGANQETQYF. Written as DNA, the CDR3 is TGCGCCAGCAGCCGGGGGGCCAACCAAGAGACCCAGTACTTC.

The chain links TRBV18 to TRBJ2-6; D is uncertain. Trimming removed 10 bases from V and 4 bases from J, with 11 bases in between. The CDR3 extends over 13 amino acids. Germline V gene lookup returns CDR1 KGHSH and CDR2 LQKENI. The CDR3 protein is CATHVGGANVLTF. CDR3 nucleotides: TGTGCCACTCACGTTGGGGGGGCCAACGTCCTGACTTTC.

The gene calls are TRBV7-9 and TRBJ2-3; D not resolved. Germline CDR1 SEHNR, CDR2 FQNEAQ (reference sequence). V lost 1 base to trimming and J lost 0 bases, with 5 bases between them. The CDR3 has 14 residues. The CDR3: CASSLDGSTDTQYF. CDR3 nucleotide sequence: TGTGCCAGCAGCTTAGACGGGAGCACAGATACGCAGTATTTT.

Note on this clonotype: As the CDR3 is not closed by the conserved phenylalanine or tryptophan, this likely results from a read error. The chain couples TRBV7-9 to TRBJ2-3; 12 bases agree with TRBD2. CDR1 is SEHNR, CDR2 FQNEAQ, per germline (reference sequence). V dropped 2 bases and J dropped 6; count of bases not matched to a gene: 15. CDR3 length equals 19 residues. The chain's CDR3 is CASSLFWTSGTSSVDTQYS. As DNA, the CDR3 is TGTGCCAGCAGCTTATTCTGGACTAGCGGGACCTCTTCAGTGGATACGCAGTATTCT.

The chain couples TRBV20-1 to TRBJ2-5; perhaps TRBD1 as D (5 bases). The length of the CDR3 is 12 residues. Between the trimmed V and J ends, which lost 3 bases and 3 bases, there was a span of 8 bases. Per germline, CDR1 DFQATT and CDR2 SNEGSKA (reference sequence). The CDR3 region has the DNA TGCAGTGCTAGTACCAGGGAAGAGACCCAGTACTTC. It translates to CSASTREETQYF.

This clonotype is judged medium-sized. J is TRBJ2-1 and V is TRBV28, with TRBD2 matching over 8 bases. V shed 5 bases and J 2 bases; nucleotides not matched to a gene: 5. The length of the CDR3 is 15 residues. Germline loops: CDR1 MDHEN, CDR2 SYDVKM. The DNA of the CDR3 is TGTGCCAGCAGTGGTTATAGCGGGGCCTACAATGAGCAGTTCTTC. Amino acids: CASSGYSGAYNEQFF. Complete variable domain (other parts from reference TRBV28 and TRBJ2-1): DVKVTQSSRYLVKRTGEKVFLECVQDMDHENMFWYRQDPGLGLRLIYFSYDVKMKEKGDIPEGYSVSREKKERFSLILESASTNQTSMYLCASSGYSGAYNEQFFGPGTRLTVL.

This clonotype was recorded once. This chain joins TRBV10-2 and TRBJ1-1; maybe TRBD1 (6 bases). CDR1 and CDR2 (germline): WSHSY, SAAADI. V dropped 6 bases and J dropped 5 bases, with 16 bases sitting between them. This CDR3 is built from 14 residues. CDR3 coding DNA: TGCGCCAGCAGCATCGGGGGGGGCCCAACTGAAGCTTTCTTT. Translation: CASSIGGGPTEAFF.

This clonotype was observed once. The chain is built from TRBV6-1 and TRBJ2-7, with unresolved D. The CDR3 totals 16 residues. Germline V gene lookup returns CDR1 MNHNS and CDR2 SASEGT. Trimming pared 2 bases from V and 4 bases from J, leaving 18 bases between. In DNA form, the CDR3 reads TGTGCCAGCAGTGAATCTCCTTACTCAATGGGGTACGAGCAGTACTTC. Residues: CASSESPYSMGYEQYF.

The table lists this clonotype with a count of one. The CDR3 loop is CASSESRASGQETQYF. The CDR3 DNA follows: TGCGCCAGCAGTGAGTCCCGGGCTAGCGGACAAGAGACCCAGTACTTC. This rearrangement joins TRBV10-1 to TRBJ2-5, with TRBD2 matching 7 bases. J lost 2 bases, V lost 0 bases, and 6 bases had no gene match. Germline values: CDR1 WNHNN, CDR2 SYGVQD (reference sequence). This CDR3 has 16 residues.

The table lists this clonotype with a few counts. The chain joins TRBV27 to TRBJ1-2, with TRBD1 matching over 7 bases. The germline CDR1 and CDR2 sequences are MNHEY and SMNVEV (reference sequence). The CDR3 contains 13 residues. V was clipped by 6 bases and J by 4 bases; unmatched bases: 5. The CDR3 coding sequence is TGTGCCAGCAGGCGTCAGGGGGTCTATGGCTACACCTTC. Amino acids: CASRRQGVYGYTF.

The chain couples TRBV28 to TRBJ2-7, with TRBD1 as a possible D gene (6 bases). The V end lost 10 bases, the J end lost 2 bases, and 21 bases lay between the germline ends. This CDR3 is 15 amino acids long. Germline CDR1 and CDR2: MDHEN and SYDVKM. The CDR3 region is CATSHSLEGAYEQYF. CDR3 nucleotide sequence: TGTGCCACCTCTCACTCTTTAGAGGGGGCCTACGAGCAGTACTTC.

This clonotype has just a few counts. The chain joins TRBV10-3 to TRBJ2-7, with D possibly being TRBD2 (6 bases). The germline V gene encodes CDR1 ENHRY and CDR2 SYGVKD. Deletions cut 6 bases from V and 1 base from J, with 10 bases between. This CDR3 is 13 amino acids long. CDR3 nucleotides: TGTGCCATCAGACCGACTAGATCCTACGAGCAGTACTTC. This translates into CAIRPTRSYEQYF.

This chain connects TRBV7-2 to TRBJ1-3; D perhaps matches TRBD1 (5 bases). This CDR3 contains 14 residues. With 5 bases removed from V and 4 bases from J, the gap between germline ends came to 12 bases. Germline-derived CDR1 and CDR2 are SGHTA and FQGNSA. The CDR3 here is CASSPGPAGNTIYF. CDR3 coding DNA: TGTGCCAGCAGCCCAGGGCCCGCCGGAAACACCATATATTTT.

This chain links TRBV20-1 with TRBJ1-3; D is ambiguous. Trimming took 5 bases from V and 0 from J, leaving 11 bases between them. The CDR3 sequence is 14 residues long. Germline lookup yields CDR1 DFQATT and CDR2 SNEGSKA (reference sequence). The CDR3 DNA reads as TGCAGTGCTGACGCCCCGGGCTCTGGAAACACCATATATTTT. It encodes CSADAPGSGNTIYF.

This clonotype was recorded a few times. Sequence at one end of the junction differs from germline and may be a read error. The chain joins TRBV7-7 to TRBJ2-5; no firm D call. Per germline, CDR1 SSHAT and CDR2 FNYEAQ (reference sequence). The CDR3 is 11 amino acids. CDR3 in DNA: TGTGCTAGCAGAGCTAAAGAGACCCAGTACTTC. Translation: CASRAKETQYF.

CDR3 DNA: TGTGCCAGCAGCTCAGACGTACAGGGGGAGCAGTTCTTC. Residues: CASSSDVQGEQFF. The chain has TRBV7-3 and TRBJ2-1; TRBD1 aligns across 7 bases. The CDR3 extends over 13 amino acids. Losses at the gene ends were 4 bases for V and 10 bases for J; bases not matched to a gene: 7. The germline gives CDR1 SGHTA, CDR2 FQGTGA. Full variable domain (rest looked up from reference TRBV7-3 and TRBJ2-1): GAGVSQTPSNKVTEKGKYVELRCDPISGHTALYWYRQSLGQGPEFLIYFQGTGAADDSGLPNDRFFAVRPEGSVSTLKIQRTERGDSAVYLCASSSDVQGEQFFGPGTRLTVL.

This clonotype was counted a single time. DNA for the CDR3: TGCAGTGCTAGTACAGGGGGCTCTTTCGAAGCTTTCTTT. Encoded protein: CSASTGGSFEAFF. V and J are TRBV20-1 and TRBJ1-1; 9 bases agree with TRBD1. Germline-derived CDR1 and CDR2 are DFQATT and SNEGSKA (reference sequence). After removal of 3 bases from V and 8 bases from J, the junction contained 7 bases not matched to a gene. This CDR3 spans 13 amino acids.

The chain links TRBV5-1 to TRBJ2-6; maybe TRBD1 (6 bases). This CDR3 has 17 residues. The germline V gene has CDR1 SGHRS and CDR2 YFSETQ. Trimming stripped 5 bases from V and 4 bases from J, with 19 bases between. The CDR3 DNA is TGCGCCAGCAGTTCCGGACAGCTACTCTCCGGGGCCAACGTCCTGACTTTC. It yields the protein CASSSGQLLSGANVLTF.

The rearrangement joins TRBV2 to TRBJ2-7, with D perhaps TRBD1 (6 bases). The CDR3 extends over 13 amino acids. CDR1 and CDR2 (germline): SNHLY, FYNNEI. The V and J ends lost 6 bases and 5 bases respectively, with 14 bases between them. The CDR3 region has the DNA TGTGCCAGCAGCACCCAGGGGTACCACGAGCAGTACTTC. Translating gives CASSTQGYHEQYF.